These 27 T cell receptor beta chains came from one sample sequenced in a study of control samples from healthy donors and cancer patients. Clones were sequenced by immunoSEQ multiplex PCR, and TCRdb holds only the in-frame ones, with some missing. The table has about 130,000 clones, roughly 94% seen once; the top ten hold approximately 14%. The sequencing input was PBMCs. These receptors were taken from a man in his fifties or sixties with colorectal cancer.

The V gene is TRBV4-1, the J gene TRBJ1-2; D is unclear. From germline, CDR1 is MGHRA and CDR2 YSYEKL. This CDR3 comprises 12 residues. The germline V and J ends were trimmed by 3 bases and 5 bases, with 7 bases remaining between them. CDR3 amino acids: CASSQDGYGYTF. The DNA for the CDR3 is TGCGCCAGCAGCCAGGATGGGTATGGCTACACCTTC.

This rearrangement joins TRBV5-1 to TRBJ2-2; D perhaps matches TRBD2 (6 bases). Per germline, CDR1 SGHRS and CDR2 YFSETQ. V was shortened by 0 bases and J by 6 bases, with 15 bases between the two germline ends. The CDR3 runs to 16 residues. The CDR3 sequence is CASSLARGKGAGELFF. The DNA for the CDR3 is TGCGCCAGCAGCTTGGCCCGGGGGAAGGGCGCCGGGGAGCTGTTTTTT.

The chain joins TRBV20-1 to TRBJ2-7; D ambiguous. Germline loops: CDR1 DFQATT, CDR2 SNEGSKA (reference sequence). V was cut by 6 bases and J by 4 bases, with 10 bases left in between. CDR3 size: 11 residues. CDR3 amino acids: CSATDQYEQYF. In DNA, the CDR3 is TGCAGTGCCACGGACCAGTACGAGCAGTACTTC.

The DNA for the CDR3 is TGTGCCAGCAGGTTGGAATCAGGGGTCCCTAGGTCACCCCTCCACTTT. It encodes CASRLESGVPRSPLHF. V usage is TRBV7-2 and J usage is TRBJ1-6, with D perhaps TRBD1 (6 bases). V lost 6 bases to trimming and J lost 10 bases, with 22 bases between them. The length of the CDR3 is 16 residues. Per germline, CDR1 SGHTA and CDR2 FQGNSA.

The chain employs TRBV18 and TRBJ2-5; tentative D call: TRBD1 (7 bases). The germline V gene has CDR1 KGHSH and CDR2 LQKENI. The CDR3 totals 13 residues. V lost 6 bases and J 1 base, leaving 9 bases between the germline ends. This CDR3 is CASSRDSQETQYF. The CDR3, as DNA: TGTGCCAGCTCGCGGGACAGCCAAGAGACCCAGTACTTC.

This chain links TRBV30 with TRBJ1-3; D unclear. Germline assignment: CDR1 GTSNPN and CDR2 SVGIG (reference sequence). There are 14 residues in the CDR3. The V gene lost 0 bases and the J gene lost 2 bases, with 8 bases spanning the gap. In DNA form, the CDR3 reads TGTGCCTGGAGTGTACTACATACTGGAAACACCATATATTTT. Protein: CAWSVLHTGNTIYF.

This CDR3 reads CASKRNTGELFF. CDR3 nucleotides: TGCGCCAGCAAACGTAACACCGGGGAGCTGTTTTTT. This chain joins TRBV5-1 and TRBJ2-2; D not resolved. Trimming shortened V by 6 bases and J by 2 bases, and 5 bases separated the two germline ends. The CDR3 totals 12 residues. Looked up from germline, CDR1 is SGHRS and CDR2 is YFSETQ.

The rearrangement uses TRBV6-2 or TRBV6-3 and TRBJ1-2; D possibly corresponds to TRBD1 (6 bases). V lost 0 bases and J 5 bases, leaving 13 bases between the germline ends. Germline values: CDR1 MNHEY, CDR2 SVGEGT. The CDR3 is 15 amino acids. The CDR3 sequence is CASSYSAGGQYGYTF. CDR3 sequence (DNA): TGTGCCAGCAGTTACTCAGCTGGGGGCCAATATGGCTACACCTTC.

V and J are TRBV6-6 and TRBJ1-1; a weak D match, TRBD1 (5 bases). Trimming pared 5 bases from V and 4 bases from J, leaving 23 bases between. The CDR3 spans 17 residues. Germline V gene sequence: CDR1 MNHNY, CDR2 SVGAGI (reference sequence). CDR3 nucleotides: TGTGCCAGCAGTCCCCCGAAACCGGGACGGGGAAGCACTGAAGCTTTCTTT. It codes for CASSPPKPGRGSTEAFF.

V usage is TRBV24-1 and J usage is TRBJ1-2, with 11 bases identical to TRBD1. V lost 3 bases to trimming and J lost 3 bases; unmatched junction nucleotides: 5. The CDR3 runs 16 residues. Per the germline V gene, CDR1 is KGHDR and CDR2 is SFDVKD. This chain's CDR3 is CATSDQGDRGYYGYTF. Written as DNA, the CDR3 is TGTGCCACCAGTGATCAAGGGGACAGGGGGTACTATGGCTACACCTTC.

The count of this clone is one. The chain has TRBV6-4 and TRBJ1-1; 7 bases are a match to TRBD1. There are 14 residues in the CDR3. V shed 5 bases and J 7 bases; nucleotides not matched to a gene: 10. In germline, CDR1 is MRHNA, CDR2 SNTAGT. The CDR3 DNA follows: TGTGCCAGCAGTCCTCGACAGGGAGCGAGTGAAGCTTTCTTT. Translation: CASSPRQGASEAFF.

The chain is built from TRBV21-1 and TRBJ2-4; TRBD1 is the table's D call, not checked against the DNA. TRBV21-1 is a pseudogene. This CDR3 has 16 residues. The CDR3 is CASSAARQNPKNIQYF. The CDR3 DNA reads as TGTGCCAGCAGCGCCGCCAGGCAGAACCCAAAAAACATTCAGTACTTC.

This clone was detected only once. This rearrangement joins TRBV11-2 to TRBJ2-1; 12 bases align to TRBD2. V trimming: 3 bases; J trimming: 9 bases; junction bases outside the gene matches: 18. This CDR3 is built from 19 residues. CDR1 SGHAT and CDR2 FQNNGV come from the germline V gene. CDR3 residues: CASSFLAASSGGVLGEQFF. The CDR3 nucleotides are TGTGCCAGCAGCTTCCTAGCCGCTTCTAGCGGGGGGGTGCTGGGTGAGCAGTTCTTC.

The J gene is TRBJ1-2, the V gene TRBV4-3; the D gene is possibly TRBD1 (6 bases). The CDR3 contains 15 residues. The V and J ends lost 3 bases and 6 bases respectively, with 17 bases between them. Germline CDR1 and CDR2: LGHNA and YSLEER. DNA of the CDR3: TGCGCCAGCAGCCACCACGAAGGGGGTCGGCATGGCTACACCTTC. Protein product: CASSHHEGGRHGYTF.

This clone has a single count. The chain links TRBV6-2 or TRBV6-3 to TRBJ2-7; 11 bases are a match to TRBD2. Germline V gene data show CDR1 as MNHEY and CDR2 as SVGEGT. CDR3 length: 14 amino acids. V gave up 5 bases and J gave up 2 bases; unmatched junction bases: 2. The CDR3 is CASSLSGGAYEQYF. As DNA, the CDR3 is TGTGCCAGCAGTCTTAGCGGGGGGGCCTACGAGCAGTACTTC.

This chain uses TRBV11-2 with TRBJ2-2; D may be TRBD1 or TRBD2 (5 bases each). Trimming stripped 1 base from V and 1 base from J, with 10 bases between. The germline V gene has CDR1 SGHAT and CDR2 FQNNGV. The CDR3 has 16 residues. The CDR3 is CASSLAGTRNTGELFF. Written as DNA, the CDR3 is TGTGCCAGCAGCTTAGCTGGGACGAGGAACACCGGGGAGCTGTTTTTT.

This chain joins TRBV15 and TRBJ1-4; 11 bases fit TRBD1. Germline CDR1 and CDR2: LNHNV and YYDKDF (reference sequence). Trimming removed 5 bases from V and 8 bases from J; junction bases left unmatched: 10. There are 16 residues in the CDR3. CDR3 in DNA: TGTGCCACCAGCGAGGACAGGGGGCAGGAGAAAGAAAAACTGTTTTTT. Amino acid sequence: CATSEDRGQEKEKLFF.

The V and J genes are TRBV5-6 and TRBJ2-3; 11 bases line up with TRBD1. The CDR3 sequence is 15 residues long. Germline loops: CDR1 SGHDT, CDR2 YYEEEE. The V segment lost 5 bases and the J segment 6 bases; nucleotides outside the gene matches: 8. The CDR3 protein is CASSFGDRGRDTQYF. DNA for the CDR3: TGTGCCAGCAGTTTTGGGGACAGGGGGAGGGATACGCAGTATTTT.

The J gene is TRBJ1-1, the V gene TRBV25-1, with 10 bases lining up with TRBD1. The germline V gene encodes CDR1 MGHDK and CDR2 SYGVNS. The CDR3 runs 15 residues. The J segment lost 1 base and the V segment lost 4 bases, leaving 3 bases of the junction unmatched. The CDR3 coding sequence is TGTGCCAGCAGTGCCCGGGACAGGGGGAACACTGAAGCTTTCTTT. It encodes CASSARDRGNTEAFF.

V and J are TRBV13 and TRBJ2-3, with TRBD2 identical over 9 bases. V shed 2 bases, J shed 0 bases, and the junction held 6 bases outside the gene matches. Germline-derived CDR1 and CDR2 are PRHDT and FYEKMQ (reference sequence). This CDR3 has 17 amino acids. The CDR3 protein is CASSLLAGFTSTDTQYF. The CDR3 DNA reads TGTGCCAGCAGCTTACTAGCGGGGTTCACTAGCACAGATACGCAGTATTTT.

The chain carries TRBV28 and TRBJ1-2; D ambiguous. Between the trimmed V and J ends, which lost 1 base and 6 bases, there was a span of 18 bases. The CDR3 consists of 16 residues. From germline, CDR1 is MDHEN and CDR2 SYDVKM. The CDR3 DNA reads TGTGCCAGCAGTTTATTGTCAGCCGGTGATGTTGATGGCTACACCTTC. It is translated as CASSLLSAGDVDGYTF.

V gene TRBV28 combines with J gene TRBJ1-5, with D maybe TRBD1 (5 bases). Trimming took off 3 bases at V and 0 bases at J, with 9 bases between the two ends. This CDR3 contains 15 residues. CDR1 and CDR2 (germline): MDHEN, SYDVKM. The CDR3 bases are TGTGCCAGCAGTTTTGGGGCAGGTAGCAATCAGCCCCAGCATTTT. Translation gives CASSFGAGSNQPQHF.

CDR3 sequence: CASSRTGQNTGELFF. The CDR3 DNA follows: TGTGCCAGCAGCCGGACAGGGCAAAACACCGGGGAGCTGTTTTTT. V usage is TRBV9 and J usage is TRBJ2-2; 8 bases line up with TRBD1. Germline CDR1 SGDLS, CDR2 YYNGEE. J gave up 2 bases and V 4 bases, and 4 bases lay outside the gene matches. CDR3 length equals 15 residues.

The CDR3 bases are TGCAGCGTTGGGACGGGAAACTATGGCTACACCTTC. Amino acid sequence: CSVGTGNYGYTF. This chain links TRBV29-1 with TRBJ1-2, with D unresolved. From germline, CDR1 is SQVTM and CDR2 ANQGSEA. With 4 bases removed from V and 2 bases from J, the gap between germline ends came to 8 bases. The CDR3 has 12 residues.

The chain uses TRBV6-5 and TRBJ1-4; 8 bases are shared with TRBD1. This CDR3 contains 15 residues. Germline values: CDR1 MNHEY, CDR2 SVGAGI. Trimming at V came to 6 bases and at J to 0 bases, leaving 3 bases not matched to a gene. The CDR3: CASRDRGATNEKLFF. The CDR3 DNA follows: TGTGCCAGCAGAGACAGGGGTGCAACTAATGAAAAACTGTTTTTT.

This clone was counted between two and nine times. V usage is TRBV7-9 and J usage is TRBJ2-3, with 7 nucleotides matching TRBD1. V lost 5 bases and J lost 4; bases outside the gene matches: 12. This CDR3 is built from 16 residues. CDR1 and CDR2 from the germline V gene are SEHNR and FQNEAQ (reference sequence). The CDR3 DNA reads as TGTGCCAGCAGCCTGTCTTACAGGGGAATGGCAGATACGCAGTATTTT. Protein product: CASSLSYRGMADTQYF.

To note about this clone: Other DNA sequences within the sample encode an identical CDR3. V and J are TRBV5-1 and TRBJ2-5, with 8 positions matching TRBD1. The CDR3 has 14 amino acids. The trim removed 4 bases at V and 1 base at J, leaving 3 bases unmatched. Germline V gives CDR1 SGHRS, CDR2 YFSETQ. CDR3 bases: TGCGCCAGCAGCCCCGGACAGGGCCAAGAGACCCAGTACTTC. Translation gives CASSPGQGQETQYF.